The 20 T cell receptor beta chains below all came from one sample that was sequenced in a study of response to subunit inactivated influenza vaccine. TCRdb used MiXCR to reprocess the RT-PCR reads, holding one entry per CDR3 protein. The sample records about 610,000 distinct CDR3 sequences, 11% to 15% being singletons. The input for sequencing was PBMCs from blood, taken 11 to 12 days after vaccination. The receptors here all came from a man aged 50 to 59 who received an inactivated influenza vaccine.

This clonotype was detected many times. The rearrangement links TRBV11-2 to TRBJ2-3, with D possibly matching TRBD2 (8 bases). The V and J ends lost 4 bases and 2 bases respectively, with 19 bases between them. CDR1 and CDR2 from the germline V gene are SGHAT and FQNNGV. The CDR3 sequence is 17 residues long. CDR3 in amino acids: CASSYRGGTEPTDTQYF. CDR3 sequence (DNA): TGTGCCAGCAGCTACCGCGGGGGGACAGAGCCCACAGATACGCAGTATTTT.

The chain uses TRBV6-5 and TRBJ1-1, with a weak D call TRBD1 (5 bases). Germline V lookup: CDR1 MNHEY, CDR2 SVGAGI. The V gene lost 2 bases and the J gene lost 4 bases, with 8 bases spanning the gap. This CDR3 has 13 amino acids. CDR3 bases: TGTGCCAGCAGTTACGGGGGTACCACTGAAGCTTTCTTT. As protein: CASSYGGTTEAFF.

This clonotype was counted at least ten times. The V gene is TRBV12-3 or TRBV12-4, the J gene TRBJ2-3; D not certain. The CDR3 runs to 13 residues. V lost 0 bases to trimming and J lost 6 bases, with 7 bases between them. DNA of the CDR3: TGTGCCAGCAGTTTAGCGCGGCGGGATACGCAGTATTTT. Amino acids: CASSLARRDTQYF.

This clonotype was found a few times. The chain joins TRBV11-2 to TRBJ2-7, with D tentatively TRBD2 (6 bases). V was trimmed by 6 bases and J by 5 bases, leaving 26 bases between them. Germline values: CDR1 SGHAT, CDR2 FQNNGV. The CDR3 is 17 amino acids. CDR3 sequence reads: CASRTIVRTGLPHEQYF. The CDR3 DNA reads as TGTGCCAGCAGGACAATCGTACGGACGGGACTTCCCCACGAGCAGTACTTC.

The chain carries TRBV28 and TRBJ2-3, with 12 nucleotides matching TRBD1. In germline, CDR1 is MDHEN, CDR2 SYDVKM. Trimming took 2 bases from V and 5 from J; bases not matched to a gene: 2. The CDR3 totals 15 residues. Written as DNA, the CDR3 is TGTGCCAGCAGTTTACGGGACAGGGGGCAAGATACGCAGTATTTT. Protein sequence: CASSLRDRGQDTQYF.

The genes are TRBV6-2 or TRBV6-3 and TRBJ2-3, with a tentative D call TRBD1 (5 bases). V was pared by 5 bases and J by 5 bases, with 17 bases between. This CDR3 comprises 15 residues. CDR1 and CDR2 (germline): MNHEY, SVGEGT. The CDR3 coding sequence is TGTGCCAGCAGTCCCTCTGCCAGAAGGGGAGATACGCAGTATTTT. Translating gives CASSPSARRGDTQYF.

The chain employs TRBV11-1 and TRBJ2-7, with D possibly called TRBD1 or TRBD2 (5 bases each). The germline gives CDR1 SGHAT, CDR2 FQDESV (reference sequence). The CDR3 length is 18 residues. Deletions cut 1 base from V and 0 bases from J, with 19 bases between. CDR3 in amino acids: CASSLGYSNRRSSYEQYF. CDR3 DNA sequence: TGTGCCAGCAGCTTAGGATACTCCAACAGGAGGAGCTCCTACGAGCAGTACTTC.

This clonotype was counted at least ten times. The chain carries TRBV5-1 and TRBJ2-1, with 8 bases lining up with TRBD2. The J segment lost 0 bases and the V segment lost 4 bases, leaving 9 bases of the junction unmatched. The CDR3 has 17 amino acids. Per the germline V gene, CDR1 is SGHRS and CDR2 is YFSETQ. CDR3 coding DNA: TGCGCCAGCAGCCCTGACGGAAGCGGGAGCTCCTACAATGAGCAGTTCTTC. Protein sequence: CASSPDGSGSSYNEQFF.

This clonotype was found many times. J is TRBJ2-1 and V is TRBV29-1; 9 bases match TRBD1. Per germline, CDR1 SQVTM and CDR2 ANQGSEA. V lost 1 base, J lost 3 bases, and 4 bases stayed unmatched. The CDR3 loop spans 15 amino acids. In DNA, the CDR3 is TGCAGCGTTGAAGCCGGGACAGGGTTCTACAATGAGCAGTTCTTC. Amino acid sequence: CSVEAGTGFYNEQFF.

The chain combines TRBV7-9 with TRBJ2-7; D is unclear. Germline CDR1 is SEHNR and CDR2 is FQNEAQ (reference sequence). Deletions cut 2 bases from V and 5 bases from J, with 7 bases between. This CDR3 contains 12 residues. CDR3 nucleotides: TGTGCCAGCAGCTTAAGGATGGACGAGCAGTACTTC. As protein: CASSLRMDEQYF.

This clonotype was seen more than once but under ten times. The gene calls are TRBV29-1 and TRBJ2-1; D possibly corresponds to TRBD2 (5 bases). There are 13 residues in the CDR3. Germline V lookup: CDR1 SQVTM, CDR2 ANQGSEA. Trimming took 0 bases from V and 9 from J, leaving 12 bases between them. In DNA form, the CDR3 reads TGCAGCGTTGAAGACTTCCAACGGGGTGAGCAGTTCTTC. Translating gives CSVEDFQRGEQFF.

The V gene is TRBV20-1, the J gene TRBJ1-1; TRBD1 is a possible D gene (5 bases). Germline assignment: CDR1 DFQATT and CDR2 SNEGSKA (reference sequence). The CDR3 is made up of 13 amino acids. The V end was cut by 1 base, the J end by 10 bases, with 16 bases between. In nucleotides, the CDR3 is TGCAGTGCTAGAGGCACGGCAACAGGCTCAGCTTTCTTT. This sequence encodes CSARGTATGSAFF.

The rearrangement joins TRBV4-1 to TRBJ2-7; a possible D gene is TRBD2 (6 bases). V was cut by 2 bases and J by 1 base, with 9 bases left in between. The CDR3 totals 14 residues. Germline V gives CDR1 MGHRA, CDR2 YSYEKL. The CDR3 sequence is CASSQQEGSYEQYF. In DNA, the CDR3 is TGCGCCAGCAGCCAACAGGAGGGGTCCTACGAGCAGTACTTC.

This clonotype was picked up a small number of times. This rearrangement joins TRBV6-5 to TRBJ2-7; a weak D match, TRBD2 (7 bases). The CDR3 length is 15 residues. Germline V lookup: CDR1 MNHEY, CDR2 SVGAGI. Trimming shortened V by 1 base and J by 5 bases, and 15 bases separated the two germline ends. For the CDR3, the DNA is TGTGCCAGCAGTTACTATGGGGGCGGGAGAAACGAGCAGTACTTC. Encoded protein: CASSYYGGGRNEQYF.

This clonotype was detected a few times. The chain has TRBV7-9 and TRBJ1-2, with no clear D. The germline CDR1 and CDR2 sequences are SEHNR and FQNEAQ (reference sequence). Trimming removed 6 bases from V and 1 base from J, with 12 bases in between. The CDR3 has 14 amino acids. The CDR3 DNA sequence: TGTGCCAGCAGTTTCAACGGGCATAACTATGGCTACACCTTC. Translated: CASSFNGHNYGYTF. Supplemented by reference TRBV7-9 and TRBJ1-2, the full variable domain reads DTGVSQNPRHKITKRGQNVTFRCDPISEHNRLYWYRQTLGQGPEFLTYFQNEAQLEKSRLLSDRFSAERPKGSFSTLEIQRTEQGDSAMYLCASSFNGHNYGYTFGSGTRLTVV.

This clonotype was seen only a few times. The chain employs TRBV20-1 and TRBJ2-7, with 14 bases matching TRBD2. This CDR3 spans 16 amino acids. Germline V gene sequence: CDR1 DFQATT, CDR2 SNEGSKA (reference sequence). Germline trimming cut 6 bases from V and 2 bases from J; bases unmatched to any gene: 9. CDR3 sequence: CSATGTSGSATYEQYF. The CDR3 DNA sequence: TGCAGTGCCACCGGGACTAGCGGGAGTGCGACCTACGAGCAGTACTTC.

This clonotype was counted ten times or more. The chain carries TRBV5-1 and TRBJ2-3; D possibly corresponds to TRBD2 (6 bases). The germline CDR1 and CDR2 sequences are SGHRS and YFSETQ. This CDR3 is built from 15 residues. The V end was cut by 4 bases, the J end by 2 bases, with 14 bases between. The CDR3: CASSLETRATDTQYF. CDR3 nucleotide sequence: TGCGCCAGCAGCCTCGAGACTAGAGCCACAGATACGCAGTATTTT.

The V gene is TRBV3-1, the J gene TRBJ2-7, with D possibly being TRBD1 (5 bases). Between the trimmed V and J ends, which lost 3 bases and 5 bases, there was a span of 14 bases. Looked up from germline, CDR1 is LGHDT and CDR2 is YNNKEL (reference sequence). The CDR3 has 14 residues. The CDR3 loop reads CASSQGGRVHEQYF. CDR3 coding DNA: TGTGCCAGCAGCCAGGGTGGCAGGGTGCACGAGCAGTACTTC.

The chain combines TRBV11-2 with TRBJ2-5; 10 bases fit TRBD2. CDR1 is SGHAT, CDR2 FQNNGV, per germline. This CDR3 is built from 17 residues. V lost 1 base, J lost 5 bases, and 10 bases stayed unmatched. This chain's CDR3 is CASSLGGSPGLAETQYF. In DNA form, the CDR3 reads TGTGCCAGCAGCTTAGGAGGGTCTCCGGGACTAGCGGAGACCCAGTACTTC. The full variable domain, with the rest looked up from reference TRBV11-2 and TRBJ2-5, is EAGVAQSPRYKIIEKRQSVAFWCNPISGHATLYWYQQILGQGPKLLIQFQNNGVVDDSQLPKDRFSAERLKGVDSTLKIQPAKLEDSAVYLCASSLGGSPGLAETQYFGPGTRLLVL.

This clonotype was detected a few times. V gene TRBV28 combines with J gene TRBJ1-1, with no clear D. The CDR3 sequence is 13 residues long. Between the trimmed V and J ends, which lost 7 bases and 8 bases, there was a span of 17 bases. Germline values: CDR1 MDHEN, CDR2 SYDVKM. In nucleotides, the CDR3 is TGTGCCAGCACCAAATTCCGGCTAAGGGAAGCTTTCTTT. This encodes CASTKFRLREAFF.